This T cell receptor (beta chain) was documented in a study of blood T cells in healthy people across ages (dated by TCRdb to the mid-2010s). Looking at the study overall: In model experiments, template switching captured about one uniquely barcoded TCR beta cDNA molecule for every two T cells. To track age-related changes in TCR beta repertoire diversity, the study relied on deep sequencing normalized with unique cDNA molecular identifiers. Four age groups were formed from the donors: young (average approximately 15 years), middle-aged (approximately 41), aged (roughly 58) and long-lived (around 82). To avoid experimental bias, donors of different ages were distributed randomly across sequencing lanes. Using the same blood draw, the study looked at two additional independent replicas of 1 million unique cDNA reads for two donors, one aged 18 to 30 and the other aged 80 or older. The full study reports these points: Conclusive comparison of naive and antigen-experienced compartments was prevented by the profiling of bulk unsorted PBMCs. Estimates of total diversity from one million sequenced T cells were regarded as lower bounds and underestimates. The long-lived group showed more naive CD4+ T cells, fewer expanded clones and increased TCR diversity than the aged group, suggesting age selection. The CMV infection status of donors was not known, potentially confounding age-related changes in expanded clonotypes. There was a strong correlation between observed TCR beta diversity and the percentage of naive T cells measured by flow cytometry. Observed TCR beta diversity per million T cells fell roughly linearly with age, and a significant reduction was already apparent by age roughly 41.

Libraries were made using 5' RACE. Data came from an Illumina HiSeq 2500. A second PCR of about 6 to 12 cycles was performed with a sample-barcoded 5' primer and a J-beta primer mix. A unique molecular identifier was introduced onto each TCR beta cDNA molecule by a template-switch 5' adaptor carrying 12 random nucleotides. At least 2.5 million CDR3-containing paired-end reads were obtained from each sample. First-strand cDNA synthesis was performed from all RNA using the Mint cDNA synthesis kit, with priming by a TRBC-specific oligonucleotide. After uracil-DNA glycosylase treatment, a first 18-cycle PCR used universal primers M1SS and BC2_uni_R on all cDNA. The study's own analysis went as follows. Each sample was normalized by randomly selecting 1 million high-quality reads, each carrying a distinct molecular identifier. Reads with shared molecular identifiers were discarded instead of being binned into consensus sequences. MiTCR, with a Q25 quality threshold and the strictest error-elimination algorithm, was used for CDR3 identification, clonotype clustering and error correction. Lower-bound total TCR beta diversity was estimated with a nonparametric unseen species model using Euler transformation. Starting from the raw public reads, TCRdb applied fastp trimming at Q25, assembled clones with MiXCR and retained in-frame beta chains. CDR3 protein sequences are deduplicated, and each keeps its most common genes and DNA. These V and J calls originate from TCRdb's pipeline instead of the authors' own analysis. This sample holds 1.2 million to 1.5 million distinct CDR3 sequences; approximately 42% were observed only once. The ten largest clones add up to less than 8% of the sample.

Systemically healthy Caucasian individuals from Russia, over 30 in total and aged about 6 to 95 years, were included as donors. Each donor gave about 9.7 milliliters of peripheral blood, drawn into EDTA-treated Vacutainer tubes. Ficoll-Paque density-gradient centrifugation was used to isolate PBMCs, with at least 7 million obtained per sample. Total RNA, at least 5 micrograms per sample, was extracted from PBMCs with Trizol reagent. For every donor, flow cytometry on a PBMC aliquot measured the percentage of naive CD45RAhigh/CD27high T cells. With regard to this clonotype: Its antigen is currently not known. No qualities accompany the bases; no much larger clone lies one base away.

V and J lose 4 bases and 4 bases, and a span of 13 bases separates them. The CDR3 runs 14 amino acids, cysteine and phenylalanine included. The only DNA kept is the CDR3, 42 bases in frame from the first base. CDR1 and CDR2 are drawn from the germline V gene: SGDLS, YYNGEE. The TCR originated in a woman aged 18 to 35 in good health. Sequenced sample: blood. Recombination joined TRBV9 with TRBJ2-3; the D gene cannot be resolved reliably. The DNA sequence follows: TGTGCCAGCAGCCCCCCCCCCGGACCAGATACGCAGTATTTT. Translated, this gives CASSPPPGPDTQYF.